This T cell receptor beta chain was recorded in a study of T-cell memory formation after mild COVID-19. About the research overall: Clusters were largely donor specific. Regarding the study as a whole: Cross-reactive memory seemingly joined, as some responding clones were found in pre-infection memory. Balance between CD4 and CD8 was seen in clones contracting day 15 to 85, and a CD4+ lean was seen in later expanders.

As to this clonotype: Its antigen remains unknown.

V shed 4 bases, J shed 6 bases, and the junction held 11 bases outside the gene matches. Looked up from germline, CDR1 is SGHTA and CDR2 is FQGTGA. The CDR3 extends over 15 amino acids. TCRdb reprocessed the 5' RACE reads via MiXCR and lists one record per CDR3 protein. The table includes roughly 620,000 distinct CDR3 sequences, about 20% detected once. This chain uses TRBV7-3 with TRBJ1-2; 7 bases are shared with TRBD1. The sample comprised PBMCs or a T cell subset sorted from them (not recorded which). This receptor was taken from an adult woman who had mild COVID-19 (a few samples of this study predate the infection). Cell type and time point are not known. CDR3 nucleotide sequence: TGTGCCAGCAGCTCCGGGGGAGGGGGCGCACATGGCTACACCTTC. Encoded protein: CASSSGGGGAHGYTF. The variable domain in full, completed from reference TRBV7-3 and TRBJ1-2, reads GAGVSQTPSNKVTEKGKYVELRCDPISGHTALYWYRQSLGQGPEFLIYFQGTGAADDSGLPNDRFFAVRPEGSVSTLKIQRTERGDSAVYLCASSSGGGGAHGYTFGSGTRLTVV.